What follows are 5 T cell receptor beta chains derived from one specimen sequenced in a study of Graves' ophthalmopathy and Graves' hyperthyroidism. Amplified material comprised TCR beta CDR3 regions derived from RNA transcripts. HTBI primers primed a first-round RT-PCR, and a second-round multiplex PCR followed. In TCRdb, the multiplex PCR reads were re-called with MiXCR into one record per CDR3 protein. The sample carries 560,000 or so distinct CDR3 sequences, under 45% recorded once. The sequenced sample was peripheral blood or thyroid tissue (not recorded which). These receptors were taken from an adult man with Graves' hyperthyroidism.

This clonotype was counted at least ten times. Here the CDR3 DNA reads TGTGCCAGCAGTTTATACCGGGGGCAGTCCTACGAGCAGTACTTC. Amino acids: CASSLYRGQSYEQYF. The chain recombines TRBV28 with TRBJ2-7, with D perhaps assigned TRBD1 or TRBD2 (6 bases each). Germline lookup yields CDR1 MDHEN and CDR2 SYDVKM. Trimming left V 1 base short and J 1 base short, with 11 bases between. The CDR3 covers 15 residues. Together with reference TRBV28 and TRBJ2-7, the CDR3 gives the full variable domain: DVKVTQSSRYLVKRTGEKVFLECVQDMDHENMFWYRQDPGLGLRLIYFSYDVKMKEKGDIPEGYSVSREKKERFSLILESASTNQTSMYLCASSLYRGQSYEQYFGPGTRLTVT.

The chain couples TRBV10-1 to TRBJ1-1; D unclear. Per germline, CDR1 WNHNN and CDR2 SYGVQD (reference sequence). V lost 2 bases to trimming and J lost 1 base, with 11 bases between them. CDR3 length: 15 amino acids. CDR3 nucleotide sequence: TGCGCCAGCAGTGAGCCGAGGCCAAGGAACACTGAAGCTTTCTTT. It is translated as CASSEPRPRNTEAFF.

This clonotype has at least ten counts. This rearrangement joins TRBV12-3 or TRBV12-4 to TRBJ1-1; D is undetermined. This CDR3 contains 14 residues. With 6 bases removed from V and 1 base from J, the gap between germline ends came to 12 bases. For the CDR3, the DNA is TGTGCCAGCAGCCCCGTTCTCTGGAACACTGAAGCTTTCTTT. Translating it yields CASSPVLWNTEAFF.

This clonotype appeared many times. The chain employs TRBV29-1 and TRBJ2-7; D not certain. The CDR3 contains 12 residues. Germline loops: CDR1 SQVTM, CDR2 ANQGSEA. Trimming shortened V by 4 bases and J by 2 bases, and 9 bases separated the two germline ends. CDR3 residues: CSVAVNAYEQYF. CDR3 nucleotides: TGCAGCGTTGCTGTTAACGCCTACGAGCAGTACTTC.

The V call is TRBV6-1, the J call TRBJ1-5, with TRBD1 identical over 10 bases. V trimming: 7 bases; J trimming: 2 bases; junction bases outside the gene matches: 8. Germline CDR1 and CDR2: MNHNS and SASEGT. The CDR3 length is 16 residues. This chain's CDR3 is CASTGTGASGNQPQHF. DNA for the CDR3: TGTGCCAGCACAGGGACAGGGGCGAGTGGCAATCAGCCCCAGCATTTT.